This TCR beta chain was retrieved from a study of blood T cell repertoires in COVID-19. Study-level background: Sources were T cells, B-cell-depleted T cells, or PBMCs; the material itself was cDNA or gDNA.

The CDR3 totals 17 residues. The germline V gene has CDR1 SGHTA and CDR2 FQGTGA. Trimming took 2 bases from V and 2 from J, leaving 18 bases between them. Original analysis: Amplification of reference gene primers was used by the study to estimate nucleated cell counts. Data came from immunoSEQ multiplex PCR; TCRdb stores just in-frame clones and leaves some out. Clonal size and the V and J genes are those of that table, whereas D and trimming came from the DNA. This sample has tens of thousands of clones; around 89% occur once, and the top ten carry around 5%. This chain joins TRBV7-3 and TRBJ2-5; TRBD2 is a possible D gene (6 bases). The sequence derives from a woman aged 80 or over with active COVID-19. Sequencing was carried out using peripheral blood. CDR3 DNA: TGTGCCAGCAGCTTAGAGTACGCCCGGGACTTTCAAGAGACCCAGTACTTC. Translation gives CASSLEYARDFQETQYF.